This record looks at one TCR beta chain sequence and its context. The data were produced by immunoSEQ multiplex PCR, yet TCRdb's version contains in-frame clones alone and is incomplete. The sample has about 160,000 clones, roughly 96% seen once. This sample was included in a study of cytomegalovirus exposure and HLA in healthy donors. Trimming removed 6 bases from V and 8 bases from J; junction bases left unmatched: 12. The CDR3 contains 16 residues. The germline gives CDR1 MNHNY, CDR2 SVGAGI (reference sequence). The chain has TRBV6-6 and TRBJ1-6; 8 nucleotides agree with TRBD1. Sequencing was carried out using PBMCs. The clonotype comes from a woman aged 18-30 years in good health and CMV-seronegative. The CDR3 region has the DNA TGTGCCAGCAGCCCCGGGACAGGATCGGTAGATTCACCCCTCCACTTT. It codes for CASSPGTGSVDSPLHF.